This T cell receptor beta chain was retrieved from a study of blood T cell repertoires in COVID-19 (dated by TCRdb to 2020 to 2021). With regard to the full study: Samples covering the acute and convalescent phases of COVID-19 were provided by collaborators in the United States, Italy and Spain. The prospective study material was composed of cDNA or gDNA derived from T cells, B-cell-depleted T cells, or PBMCs. Subjects who had been exposed to COVID-19, were actively infected with it, or had recovered from it provided the deeply sampled blood TCRbeta repertoires that made up the dataset. The repertoires were released in a freely available public database intended as a resource for research on the immune response to SARS-CoV-2. The samples were drawn from the first 160 participants of the ongoing ImmuneRACE study and from 1,254 subjects provided by 6 global collaborators. The sample metadata nearly always contained a de-identified subject ID, COVID-19 status, age in years and sex. Where available, HLA class I and class II types were taken from metadata supplied by the sample provider and were not determined by assay-based typing.

Trimming removed 3 bases from V and 2 bases from J; the gene matches leave 4 bases unexplained. Reading the germline V gene gives CDR1 ENHRY and CDR2 SYGVKD. The CDR3 holds 17 amino acids from the cysteine to the phenylalanine. Just the 51-base CDR3 DNA is kept, in frame starting at base 1. One collaborating source in Seattle enrolled patients while the patients were actively infected and followed the patients over time throughout the course of disease. The collaborating institutions used their own protocols to collect whole blood in K2EDTA tubes. For TCRbeta analysis, collaborator samples were shipped as frozen whole blood, as isolated PBMCs, or as DNA extracted from either sample type. In its sample, this clone was seen once. Its specific antigen is unknown. No much larger clonotype is one base removed from it; base qualities were not supplied. TCRbeta CDR3 regions were amplified from genomic DNA by means of the immunoSEQ Assay, a bias-controlled multiplex PCR. The authors' analysis ran thus. The number of nucleated cells in each sample was estimated from the amplification of reference gene primers within the assay. Sequence reads were collapsed and filtered to measure the absolute abundance of every unique TCRbeta CDR3 rearrangement. For each sample, productive Simpson clonality was calculated as the square root of Simpson's diversity index over productive rearrangements. Held by TCRdb, this immuneACCESS table contains in-frame sequences only and omits some clones. Under half of the omission traces to an unresolved V gene where checked; the cause of the rest is unknown. Clone size and the V and J calls come from that table; the DNA yielded D and trimming. The sample contains just under 60,000 clones, approximately 83% of them found a single time. Approximately 10% of the sample is in the top ten clones.

Study-level results and caveats: The quantity of clinical and demographic metadata differed by source and by participant and was supplied without curation.

The material sequenced was peripheral blood. The rearrangement combines TRBV10-3 with TRBJ2-5, with TRBD2 matching 15 junction bases. The receptor comes from a man older than 75 with COVID-19, enrolled during active disease. The CDR3 region: CAISEPGTSGGQETQYF. The DNA reads TGTGCCATCAGTGAACCCGGGACTAGCGGGGGGCAAGAGACCCAGTACTTC.